Each of the 30 T cell receptor beta chains below was sequenced from the same sample in a study of blood T cell repertoires in COVID-19. Generated by immunoSEQ multiplex PCR, the TCRdb table keeps only in-frame clones and is missing some. The sample lists roughly 150,000 clones, around 83% occurring once. The source material was peripheral blood. Receptors originate from a woman between 50 and 59 years old in a cohort sampled during active or convalescent COVID-19.

This sequence joins TRBV19 and TRBJ1-4, with TRBD1 matching 8 bases. This CDR3 comprises 14 residues. The J segment lost 12 bases and the V segment lost 7 bases, leaving 13 bases of the junction unmatched. The V gene's germline CDR1 is LNHDA and CDR2 SQIVND (reference sequence). The CDR3 DNA reads TGTGCCAGTAATCGGGACAGGTTTAAGGGGGAACTGTTTTTT. Translating it yields CASNRDRFKGELFF.

The V and J genes are TRBV6-5 and TRBJ1-1; TRBD1 matches at 11 bases. Trimming at V came to 6 bases and at J to 2 bases, leaving 2 bases not matched to a gene. Germline loops: CDR1 MNHEY, CDR2 SVGAGI. The CDR3 length is 14 residues. The CDR3 coding sequence is TGTGCCAGCAGGGGACAGGGGGTTAACACTGAAGCTTTCTTT. Amino acids: CASRGQGVNTEAFF.

The CDR3 sequence: CASGLRAGRNTGELFF. The CDR3 coding sequence is TGTGCTAGTGGTTTGAGAGCGGGGAGGAACACCGGGGAGCTGTTTTTT. The chain uses TRBV12-5 and TRBJ2-2; TRBD2 matches at 7 bases. There are 16 residues in the CDR3. The germline V gene has CDR1 LGHNT and CDR2 FRNRAP. J lost 1 base, V lost 2 bases, and 4 bases had no gene match. Together with reference TRBV12-5 and TRBJ2-2, the CDR3 gives the full variable domain: DARVTQTPRHKVTEMGQEVTMRCQPILGHNTVFWYRQTMMQGLELLAYFRNRAPLDDSGMPKDRFSAEMPDATLATLKIQPSEPRDSAVYFCASGLRAGRNTGELFFGEGSRLTVL.

This clone came up a few times. The chain links TRBV12-5 to TRBJ2-7; D is perhaps TRBD1 (5 bases). The CDR3 runs 16 residues. CDR1 is LGHNT, CDR2 FRNRAP, per germline. Deletions cut 2 bases from V and 0 bases from J, with 14 bases between. The CDR3 loop reads CASGLPRGRDSYEQYF. In DNA, the CDR3 is TGTGCTAGTGGTTTGCCCCGAGGCAGGGACTCCTACGAGCAGTACTTC.

The chain employs TRBV19 and TRBJ2-1; weak D call: TRBD2 (5 bases). Trimming removed 3 bases from V and 2 bases from J, with 8 bases in between. The CDR3 has 14 amino acids. Germline V gene data show CDR1 as LNHDA and CDR2 as SQIVND (reference sequence). The chain's CDR3 is CASSMDFTYNEQFF. CDR3 bases: TGTGCCAGTAGTATGGACTTCACCTACAATGAGCAGTTCTTC.

This clone was seen a handful of times. The chain has TRBV29-1 and TRBJ2-3, with D possibly being TRBD2 (5 bases). CDR3 size: 14 residues. CDR1 and CDR2 from the germline V gene are SQVTM and ANQGSEA. V was pared by 3 bases and J by 2 bases, with 12 bases between. CDR3 coding DNA: TGCAGCGTTGACGCCGCGGGCTTCACAGATACGCAGTATTTT. It yields the protein CSVDAAGFTDTQYF.

This clone appeared a few times. This sequence joins TRBV30 and TRBJ1-2, with TRBD1 as a possible D gene (5 bases). The CDR3 covers 15 residues. Germline-derived CDR1 and CDR2 are GTSNPN and SVGIG (reference sequence). Trimming shortened V by 1 base and J by 6 bases, and 18 bases separated the two germline ends. The chain's CDR3 is CAWSAAGITYHGYTF. The DNA for the CDR3 is TGTGCCTGGAGTGCAGCAGGGATAACTTACCATGGCTACACCTTC.

This clone was detected only a few times. V gene TRBV11-2 combines with J gene TRBJ2-5; D is uncertain. Germline loops: CDR1 SGHAT, CDR2 FQNNGV. V lost 1 base and J 5 bases, leaving 8 bases between the germline ends. The CDR3 has 13 residues. The CDR3 here is CASSLVHGETQYF. As DNA, the CDR3 is TGTGCCAGCAGCTTAGTGCACGGGGAGACCCAGTACTTC.

The V and J genes are TRBV3-1 (or the pseudogene TRBV3-2) and TRBJ1-2, with 9 bases identical to TRBD1. Germline values: CDR1 LGHDT, CDR2 YNNKEL (reference sequence). Losses at the gene ends were 4 bases for V and 4 bases for J; bases not matched to a gene: 7. The CDR3 loop spans 15 amino acids. CDR3 protein: CASSRDREPIYGYTF. The CDR3 nucleotides read TGTGCCAGCAGCCGGGACAGGGAACCCATCTATGGCTACACCTTC.

CDR3 protein: CASSPGSRNTGELFF. The CDR3 nucleotides read TGTGCCAGCAGCCCCGGGAGCAGGAACACCGGGGAGCTGTTTTTT. This sequence joins TRBV5-4 and TRBJ2-2; perhaps TRBD2 as D (6 bases). The V and J ends lost 4 bases and 1 base respectively, with 11 bases between them. The length of the CDR3 is 15 residues. Germline V gives CDR1 SGHNT, CDR2 YYREEE (reference sequence).

V and J are TRBV7-3 and TRBJ2-3; D ambiguous. V dropped 11 bases and J dropped 0 bases, with 12 bases sitting between them. The CDR3 loop spans 13 amino acids. CDR1 and CDR2 from the germline V gene are SGHTA and FQGTGA. CDR3 DNA sequence: TGTGCCTCTCGACTTTCGAGCACAGATACGCAGTATTTT. Its protein product is CASRLSSTDTQYF.

V and J are TRBV19 and TRBJ1-5; weak D call: TRBD1 (6 bases). Trimming removed 8 bases from V and 4 bases from J, with 12 bases in between. This CDR3 region has 13 residues. From germline, CDR1 is LNHDA and CDR2 SQIVND (reference sequence). The CDR3 loop is CASLQGWNQPQHF. In DNA form, the CDR3 reads TGTGCCAGTCTACAGGGTTGGAATCAGCCCCAGCATTTT.

The rearrangement joins TRBV19 to TRBJ1-5; possibly TRBD1 for D (5 bases). V lost 6 bases, J lost 9 bases, and 12 bases lay in between. The CDR3 is made up of 12 amino acids. Germline CDR1 reads LNHDA; CDR2 reads SQIVND (reference sequence). In DNA form, the CDR3 reads TGTGCCAGTAGAAACCTCGGGGGGCCCCAGCATTTT. Its protein is CASRNLGGPQHF.

The rearrangement uses TRBV6-5 and TRBJ1-2; 7 nucleotides agree with TRBD1. The V and J ends lost 4 bases and 2 bases, in that order; junction bases with no gene match: 1. CDR3 length: 13 residues. Germline CDR1 MNHEY, CDR2 SVGAGI. The DNA of the CDR3 is TGTGCCAGCAGTTGGACAGGCAACTATGGCTACACCTTC. Encoded protein: CASSWTGNYGYTF.

This clone was seen a single time. This sample includes further DNA sequences coding for the same CDR3. The V and J genes are TRBV7-3 and TRBJ1-1; TRBD1 is a possible D gene (6 bases). V lost 0 bases and J lost 1, with 9 bases in between. Germline values: CDR1 SGHTA, CDR2 FQGTGA. CDR3 length: 15 amino acids. The CDR3: CASSLTGQQNTEAFF. CDR3 DNA sequence: TGTGCCAGCAGCTTAACCGGACAGCAGAACACTGAAGCTTTCTTT.

This sequence joins TRBV30 and TRBJ1-4, with 8 bases matching TRBD1. This CDR3 region has 17 residues. Germline V gene lookup returns CDR1 GTSNPN and CDR2 SVGIG (reference sequence). V was clipped by 3 bases and J by 2 bases; unmatched bases: 11. In nucleotides, the CDR3 is TGTGCCTGGAGCCGGACAGGGTGGGGGTGGACTAATGAAAAACTGTTTTTT. Protein: CAWSRTGWGWTNEKLFF.

The V gene is TRBV25-1, the J gene TRBJ2-3; 7 bases are shared with TRBD2. V dropped 0 bases and J dropped 0; count of bases not matched to a gene: 6. This CDR3 comprises 17 residues. CDR1 MGHDK and CDR2 SYGVNS come from the germline V gene. In DNA form, the CDR3 reads TGTGCCAGCAGTGAATATACCAGCGGGGCTAGCACAGATACGCAGTATTTT. This gives the protein CASSEYTSGASTDTQYF.

The chain combines TRBV30 with TRBJ2-1; 9 bases agree with TRBD2. Germline V gene sequence: CDR1 GTSNPN, CDR2 SVGIG (reference sequence). The junction had 14 bases not matched to a gene; V was cut back by 4 bases and J by 10 bases. CDR3 size: 15 residues. For the CDR3, the DNA is TGTGCCTGGACAGCGGGGGGTCTTTCGGTACAAGAGCAGTTCTTC. Its translation is CAWTAGGLSVQEQFF.

The rearrangement links TRBV27 to TRBJ1-2, with D hard to call. Germline lookup yields CDR1 MNHEY and CDR2 SMNVEV (reference sequence). Trimming took off 1 base at V and 14 bases at J, with 17 bases between the two ends. This CDR3 is 13 amino acids long. The CDR3 region is CASSLFGREGWTF. In nucleotides, the CDR3 is TGTGCCAGCAGTTTATTTGGGCGTGAGGGCTGGACCTTC.

The chain carries TRBV19 and TRBJ1-1; the match to TRBD1 covers 7 bases. Germline V gene lookup returns CDR1 LNHDA and CDR2 SQIVND (reference sequence). V was pared by 6 bases and J by 0 bases, with 4 bases of the junction left unmatched. The CDR3 has 14 residues. This chain's CDR3 is CASRMGQLNTEAFF. CDR3 bases: TGTGCCAGTAGAATGGGACAGTTGAACACTGAAGCTTTCTTT. Full variable domain (missing parts from reference TRBV19 and TRBJ1-1): DGGITQSPKYLFRKEGQNVTLSCEQNLNHDAMYWYRQDPGQGLRLIYYSQIVNDFQKGDIAEGYSVSREKKESFPLTVTSAQKNPTAFYLCASRMGQLNTEAFFGQGTRLTVV.

The gene calls are TRBV13 and TRBJ2-7; D might be TRBD2 (5 bases). CDR3 length: 14 amino acids. The V gene lost 0 bases and the J gene lost 5 bases, with 11 bases spanning the gap. Per the germline V gene, CDR1 is PRHDT and CDR2 is FYEKMQ (reference sequence). CDR3 in amino acids: CASSLGKPRDEQYF. The CDR3 region has the DNA TGTGCCAGCAGCTTAGGAAAGCCGAGGGACGAGCAGTACTTC.

V is TRBV18 and J is TRBJ2-7; D not certain. Between the trimmed V and J ends, which lost 0 bases and 3 bases, there was a span of 6 bases. Germline V lookup: CDR1 KGHSH, CDR2 LQKENI. The CDR3 runs to 13 residues. In DNA form, the CDR3 reads TGTGCCAGCTCACCACCTCCAGGCTACGAGCAGTACTTC. Translation gives CASSPPPGYEQYF.

V usage is TRBV3-1 (or the pseudogene TRBV3-2) and J usage is TRBJ1-1, with 8 bases that match TRBD1. With V trimmed by 2 bases and J by 7 bases, 6 bases remained unmatched. Germline V gene sequence: CDR1 LGHDT, CDR2 YNNKEL (reference sequence). This CDR3 region has 14 residues. The CDR3 is CASSQRQGAIEAFF. The DNA for the CDR3 is TGTGCCAGCAGCCAACGCCAGGGGGCGATTGAAGCTTTCTTT.

The J gene is TRBJ2-1, the V gene TRBV27, with D maybe TRBD1 (5 bases). CDR1 and CDR2 (germline): MNHEY, SMNVEV (reference sequence). This CDR3 contains 15 residues. Trimming pared 8 bases from V and 0 bases from J, leaving 14 bases between. The CDR3 loop reads CASGQGGSSYNEQFF. CDR3 DNA sequence: TGTGCCAGCGGCCAGGGCGGTAGCTCCTACAATGAGCAGTTCTTC.

The J gene is TRBJ1-2, the V gene TRBV7-9; D not certain. CDR3 size: 13 residues. CDR1 SEHNR and CDR2 FQNEAQ come from the germline V gene (reference sequence). V lost 1 base, J lost 8 bases, and 11 bases lay in between. CDR3 region: CASSLDIGWGYTF. DNA for the CDR3: TGTGCCAGCAGCTTAGATATCGGTTGGGGCTACACCTTC.

This clone has a single count. V usage is TRBV7-8 and J usage is TRBJ2-5, with a weak D call TRBD1 (6 bases). The CDR3 is 15 amino acids. Per the germline V gene, CDR1 is SGHVS and CDR2 is FQNEAQ. The V end lost 1 base, the J end lost 4 bases, and 13 bases lay between the germline ends. In DNA form, the CDR3 reads TGTGCCAGCAGCTTAGACAGGGCTAGAGGAGAGACCCAGTACTTC. It translates to CASSLDRARGETQYF.

The chain uses TRBV3-1 (or the pseudogene TRBV3-2) and TRBJ1-1; D is unresolved. With 3 bases removed from V and 7 bases from J, the gap between germline ends came to 15 bases. The CDR3 length is 14 residues. Germline V CDR1 and CDR2: LGHDT, YNNKEL (reference sequence). CDR3 in amino acids: CASSHRGGTNEAFF. CDR3 sequence (DNA): TGTGCCAGCAGCCATCGCGGAGGAACAAATGAAGCTTTCTTT.

A note on this clone: One end of the junction fails to match germline, which may point to a read error. The CDR3 here is CASRPGHYTEAFF. The CDR3 nucleotides are TGTGCCAGCCGTCCGGGACACTACACGGAAGCTTTCTTT. The chain combines TRBV12-3 or TRBV12-4 with TRBJ1-1; tentatively, D is TRBD1 (6 bases). The CDR3 extends over 13 amino acids.

The chain links TRBV18 to TRBJ2-7; D might be TRBD2 (5 bases). From germline, CDR1 is KGHSH and CDR2 LQKENI. The germline V and J ends were trimmed by 1 base and 2 bases, with 12 bases remaining between them. The CDR3 covers 15 residues. The CDR3 reads CASSPQDGVPYEQYF. DNA of the CDR3: TGTGCCAGCTCACCACAGGACGGGGTCCCCTACGAGCAGTACTTC.

This clone has a single count. The chain recombines TRBV5-1 with TRBJ2-2; a weak D match, TRBD1 (6 bases). Per the germline V gene, CDR1 is SGHRS and CDR2 is YFSETQ. This CDR3 spans 14 amino acids. The V and J ends lost 0 bases and 6 bases respectively, with 9 bases between them. The CDR3 DNA follows: TGCGCCAGCAGCTTGGAAGCAGGGGCCGGGGAGCTGTTTTTT. This translates into CASSLEAGAGELFF.